The T cell receptor beta chain under discussion was sequenced for a study of shared clonotypes between healthy human individuals (dated by TCRdb to the early 2020s). Regarding the complete study: Two women and a few men aged 18 to 49 years were included in the cohort. The study deeply sequenced blood TCR repertoires of five healthy adults to estimate repertoire size and the extent of clonotype sharing between individuals. Each donor's leukapheresis produced roughly between roughly 0.9 and 8.9 billion PBMCs. For each donor, CD4 naive and CD4 memory were each given three plates, CD8 naive was given two plates, and CD8 memory was given one plate. To increase sequencing depth and limit assay-specific biases, TCR repertoire library preparation and sequencing were carried out by different laboratories using diverse techniques.

TCR CDR3 regions were amplified from genomic DNA by multiplex PCR using the deep immunoSEQ assay. Extracted genomic DNA from each cell subset was spread evenly across all wells of several immunoSEQ 96-well plates, with each plate serving as a replicate. Each replicate PCR for sorted subsets received 150 to 250 ng genomic DNA, equal to about 30,000 T cell genomes. Purified libraries were measured with a Qubit 3.0 fluorometer, size-checked on a Bioanalyzer 2100, and measured again with the KAPA Library Quantification kit. A separate single-read 150-cycle Illumina NextSeq 550 flow cell was used to sequence each immunoSEQ 96-well plate. Processing in the source paper ran as follows. Because the immunoSEQ output held only junctional sequences and lacked quality scores, the filtering could not match the filtering applied to full-length reads. Sequences were annotated with PyIR, a Python wrapper for IgBLAST v1.9, using IMGT germline references to assign V/J genes and CDR3. Reads were removed for weak V/J assignments (E-value above 1e-6), missing CDR3, stop codons, out-of-frame junctions, or ambiguous translated residues. A V3J clonotype was defined by an identical inferred V gene, J gene, and CDR3 amino acid sequence. To compute the percentage overlap between repertoires, the number of shared unique clonotypes was divided by the size of the smaller repertoire. Three approaches were used to assess repertoire richness: RTK rarefaction, the Chao1 estimator, and Recon v2.1 estimates of unobserved clonotypes. Generation probabilities for all TCRbeta clonotypes obtained by the gDNA method from a handful of donors were computed using OLGA. In TCRdb, the immuneACCESS table is reduced to in-frame sequences with V and J assigned. These tables do not hold every clone; where another copy was compared, an unresolved V gene accounts for under half, and the others remain unexplained. The V and J calls and clone size come from that table; D and trimming were worked out from the DNA. This sample gives a few million clones in total; over 85% of them show up just once. The ten largest clones add up to about 0.41% of the sample.

As for this clone: What antigen it recognizes has not been identified. One base away there is no much larger clone; base qualities are not given.

The donors were healthy, HIV-negative adults with no recently reported acute infections or vaccinations. Only Caucasian adults living in Nashville, Tennessee, USA were represented among the donors. Magnetic negative selection was used to enrich CD4+ T cells, after which naive cells were positively selected on CD45RA and the negative fraction became the memory subset. Blood was collected by leukapheresis, and PBMCs were isolated by Ficoll-Histopaque density gradient centrifugation and then cryopreserved in liquid nitrogen vapor phase. Analytical flow cytometry was used to check the purity and quantity of each magnetically sorted T cell population. Genomic DNA was isolated from every sorted fraction and measured by UV absorbance on a Nanodrop 2000c. Study-wide conclusions, independent of this receptor: Pairwise subsampling indicated that sequencing depth was expected to affect the degree of clonotype sharing among donors. Sharing across a handful of donors was observed for approximately 5% of naive CD4, over 3% of naive CD8, 2% to 2.5% of memory CD4, and 0.4% of memory CD8 clonotypes. Larger estimated clonotype richness was generally found for naive subsets than for memory subsets. Sampling was restricted to blood, and TCR repertoires in tissues likely differ from the TCR repertoires found in blood. Even with the large sequencing depth, rarefaction of the sorted-subset datasets indicated that sequencing was incomplete. Compared with non-shared clonotypes, clonotypes shared by all four sorted-subset donors had higher generation probabilities. Because the study included only a small number of donors, the genetic and exposure-history diversity represented was limited.

Material: naive CD4+ T cells from PBMCs. The cell subset or site tag for this specimen amounts to: CD45RA+ positively selected. The sequence was collected from a man aged 18 to 30 in good health. Some clones in this sample may be carry-over from other donors' samples.

The base sequence is TGTGCCAGTAGTATGACAGGGGTAGGAACTGAAGCTTTCTTT. This encodes CASSMTGVGTEAFF. The chain was built from TRBV19 and TRBJ1-1; 8 central nucleotides agree with TRBD1. Inclusive of the bounding cysteine and phenylalanine, the CDR3 is 14 residues long. Only the CDR3 part of the read is kept: 42 bases, read in frame from the first base. As encoded in the germline V gene (reference sequence), CDR1 is LNHDA while CDR2 is SQIVND. V ends up 3 bases short and J 5 bases short, with an unmatched junction base count of 5.